This T cell receptor (beta chain) was captured by sequencing in a study of T cells in Graves' hyperthyroidism and ophthalmopathy. A note on this clonotype: A read error is possible here, since a much larger clone lies one base away.

The CDR3 covers 18 residues. In germline, CDR1 is MDHEN, CDR2 SYDVKM. The TCR beta CDR3 regions underwent amplification using RNA transcripts as the source. During a first-round RT-PCR of the TCR CDR3, the HTBI primer set was used. TCRdb recomputed calls from the multiplex PCR reads with MiXCR, one row per CDR3 protein. The data show around 620,000 distinct CDR3 sequences, with around 15% seen just once and less than 4.5% held by the top ten. The sequence came from a woman in her 30s with Graves' hyperthyroidism. The chain has TRBV28 and TRBJ2-3; 10 bases line up with TRBD2. The sequenced material came from blood. CDR3 residues: CANSSTSGITSRTDTQYF. DNA of the CDR3: TGTGCCAACAGTTCTACTAGCGGGATTACTTCGCGCACAGATACGCAGTATTTT.